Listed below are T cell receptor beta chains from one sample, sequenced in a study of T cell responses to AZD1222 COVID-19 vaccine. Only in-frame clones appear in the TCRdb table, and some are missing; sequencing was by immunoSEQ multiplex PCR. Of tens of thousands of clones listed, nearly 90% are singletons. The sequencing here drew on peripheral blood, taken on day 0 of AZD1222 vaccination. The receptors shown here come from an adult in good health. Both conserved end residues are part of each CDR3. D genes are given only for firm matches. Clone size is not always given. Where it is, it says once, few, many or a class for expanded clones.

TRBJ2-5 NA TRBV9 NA CASSVGGRTLKETQYF TGTGCCAGCAGCGTAGGAGGGAGGACCCTTAAAGAGACCCAGTACTTC
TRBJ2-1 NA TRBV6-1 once CASSGPGLGVGNEQFF TGTGCCAGCAGTGGTCCGGGACTTGGGGTTGGCAATGAGCAGTTCTTC
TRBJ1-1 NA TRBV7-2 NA CASSSRHYTEAFF TGTGCCAGCAGCTCCCGACACTACACTGAAGCTTTCTTT
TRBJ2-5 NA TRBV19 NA CAPRETQYF TGTGCCCCTAGGGAGACCCAGTACTTC
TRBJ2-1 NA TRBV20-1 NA CSARKLNEQFF TGCAGTGCTAGGAAACTGAATGAGCAGTTCTTC
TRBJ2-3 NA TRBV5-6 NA CASSLGRGRFSTDTQYF TGTGCCAGCAGCTTGGGACGGGGGCGCTTTAGCACAGATACGCAGTATTTT
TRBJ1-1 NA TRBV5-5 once CASSLERPDVTEAFF TGTGCCAGCAGCTTGGAGAGACCGGATGTCACTGAAGCTTTCTTT
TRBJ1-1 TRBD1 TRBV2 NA CASSSGQVNTEAFF TGTGCCAGCAGCTCGGGACAGGTGAACACTGAAGCTTTCTTT
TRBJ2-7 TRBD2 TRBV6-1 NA CASSEQPSGSLPGEQYF TGTGCCAGCAGTGAACAGCCTAGCGGGAGCCTTCCGGGGGAGCAGTACTTC
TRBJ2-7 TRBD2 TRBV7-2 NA CASSFPLAGVYEQYF TGTGCCAGCAGCTTCCCTCTCGCGGGAGTCTACGAGCAGTACTTC
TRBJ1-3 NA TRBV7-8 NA CASSPLPVPRPRAGNTIYF TGTGCCAGCAGCCCCCTACCCGTGCCCCGGCCCCGGGCCGGAAACACCATATATTTT
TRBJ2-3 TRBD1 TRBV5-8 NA CASSLARGYTDTQYF TGTGCCAGCAGCTTGGCCAGGGGGTACACAGATACGCAGTATTTT
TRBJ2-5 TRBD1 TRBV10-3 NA CAIREEQGETQYF TGTGCCATCAGAGAAGAACAGGGGGAGACCCAGTACTTC
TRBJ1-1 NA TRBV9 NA CASSVGTLNTEAFF TGTGCCAGCAGCGTAGGTACCCTGAACACTGAAGCTTTCTTT
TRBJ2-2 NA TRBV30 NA CAWGKDMGFGELFF TGTGCCTGGGGAAAGGACATGGGATTCGGGGAGCTGTTTTTT
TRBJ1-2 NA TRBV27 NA CASSLAPGGRARGYTF TGTGCCAGCAGTTTAGCCCCCGGGGGGCGCGCGCGCGGCTACACCTTC
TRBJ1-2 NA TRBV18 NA CASSRRPESPNYGYTF TGTGCCAGCTCACGCCGGCCGGAGTCCCCGAACTATGGCTACACCTTC
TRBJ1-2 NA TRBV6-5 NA CASSRGHYGYTF TGTGCCAGCAGTAGGGGACACTATGGCTACACCTTC
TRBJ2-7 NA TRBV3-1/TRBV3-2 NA CASSQEWARQYF TGTGCCAGCAGCCAAGAGTGGGCGAGGCAGTACTTC
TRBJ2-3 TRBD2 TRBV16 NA CASSQSPSGRATDTQYF TGTGCCAGCAGCCAATCGCCCAGCGGGAGGGCCACAGATACGCAGTATTTT
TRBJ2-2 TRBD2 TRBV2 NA CASSDLAGGVGELFF TGTGCCAGCAGTGATCTCGCGGGAGGGGTCGGGGAGCTGTTTTTT
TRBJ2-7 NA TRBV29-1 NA CSVEPFGLGNEQYF TGCAGCGTTGAACCATTCGGGCTGGGAAACGAGCAGTACTTC
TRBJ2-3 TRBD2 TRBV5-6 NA CASSFGTSGAVGTDTQYF TGTGCCAGCAGCTTCGGGACTAGCGGAGCCGTCGGCACAGATACGCAGTATTTT
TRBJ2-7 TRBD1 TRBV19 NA CASSIRTGAYEQYF TGTGCCAGTAGTATTAGGACAGGGGCCTACGAGCAGTACTTC
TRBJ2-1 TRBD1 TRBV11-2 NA CASRFPGTEDNEQFF TGTGCCAGCAGATTTCCCGGGACAGAAGACAATGAGCAGTTCTTC
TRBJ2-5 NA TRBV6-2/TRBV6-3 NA CASSYVVWETQYF TGTGCCAGCAGTTACGTCGTTTGGGAGACCCAGTACTTC
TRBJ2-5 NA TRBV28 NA CASTPQSARGQETQYF TGTGCCAGCACCCCCCAAAGTGCCAGAGGACAAGAGACCCAGTACTTC
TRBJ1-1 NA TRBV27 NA CASRPTGNTEAFF TGTGCCAGCAGGCCGACAGGGAACACTGAAGCTTTCTTT
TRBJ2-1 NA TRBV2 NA CASGGPGRNEQFF TGTGCCAGCGGGGGCCCAGGACGGAATGAGCAGTTCTTC
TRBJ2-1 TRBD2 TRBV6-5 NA CASTLSGSSYNEQFF TGTGCCAGCACCCTTAGCGGGAGCTCCTACAATGAGCAGTTCTTC
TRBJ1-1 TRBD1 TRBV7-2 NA CASSFTGGNTEAFF TGTGCCAGCAGCTTTACAGGGGGCAACACTGAAGCTTTCTTT
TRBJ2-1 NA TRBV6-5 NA CASSYLDEQFF TGTGCCAGCAGTTATTTGGATGAGCAGTTCTTC
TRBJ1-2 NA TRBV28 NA CASSLLWETSGYTF TGTGCCAGCAGTTTATTGTGGGAGACAAGTGGCTACACCTTC
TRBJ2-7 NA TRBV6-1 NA CASSESGPYEQYF TGTGCCAGCAGTGAGTCAGGACCCTACGAGCAGTACTTC
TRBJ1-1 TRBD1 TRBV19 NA CASSTRDRGLNREAFF TGTGCCAGTAGTACTCGGGACAGGGGGCTCAATCGTGAAGCTTTCTTT
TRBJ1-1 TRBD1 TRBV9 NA CASSPRAGTGGMNTEAFF TGTGCCAGCAGCCCTAGGGCCGGGACAGGAGGCATGAACACTGAAGCTTTCTTT